Listed here are 28 T cell receptor beta chains from one sample, sequenced in a study of cytomegalovirus exposure and HLA in healthy donors (TCRdb year 2017). Library construction relied on the immunoSEQ multiplex PCR assay. The multiplex PCR relied on a mix of 60 forward primers for TCR Vbeta segments and 13 reverse primers for TCR Jbeta segments. Held by TCRdb, this immuneACCESS table contains in-frame sequences only and omits some clones. Under half of the omission traces to an unresolved V gene where checked; the cause of the rest is unknown. For this sample there are about 160,000 clones; around four fifths appear just once. Less than 10% of the sample belongs to the ten largest clones. Sequenced material: PBMCs. The receptors were gathered from a man aged 18 to 30 in good health and CMV-seropositive.

This chain links TRBV9 with TRBJ1-1; D gene uncertain. V gave up 0 bases and J gave up 6 bases, with 15 bases separating them. The CDR3 is 15 residues long. CDR1 is SGDLS and CDR2 is YYNGEE in the germline V gene. CDR3 sequence (DNA): TGTGCCAGCAGCGTAGACCCCGGGGTTTTGGCTGAAGCTTTCTTT. It is translated as CASSVDPGVLAEAFF.

V and J are TRBV19 and TRBJ2-7; no definite D call. The CDR3 runs 13 residues. From germline, CDR1 is LNHDA and CDR2 SQIVND (reference sequence). Trimming pared 5 bases from V and 3 bases from J, leaving 11 bases between. CDR3 sequence reads: CASSPGRNYEQYF. For the CDR3, the DNA is TGTGCCAGTAGTCCTGGCAGGAACTACGAGCAGTACTTC.

In DNA form, the CDR3 reads TGTGCCAGCAGTTCGAGCGGCATTCAGTACTTC. It is translated as CASSSSGIQYF. The rearrangement uses TRBV28 and TRBJ2-4; D perhaps matches TRBD2 (5 bases). There are 11 residues in the CDR3. V dropped 4 bases and J dropped 9 bases, with 7 bases sitting between them. Germline loops: CDR1 MDHEN, CDR2 SYDVKM.

The chain links TRBV28 to TRBJ1-1; 9 nucleotides align to TRBD1. The CDR3 extends over 14 amino acids. Unmatched junction bases numbered 5, after V lost 3 bases and J lost 6 bases. CDR1 and CDR2 from the germline V gene are MDHEN and SYDVKM. CDR3 residues: CASSFLGQGSEAFF. CDR3 DNA: TGTGCCAGCAGTTTCCTGGGACAGGGCTCTGAAGCTTTCTTT.

This clone was counted a single time. The V and J genes are TRBV9 and TRBJ1-2; the D is unclear. The CDR3 extends over 16 amino acids. CDR1 and CDR2 (germline): SGDLS, YYNGEE. The V end lost 0 bases, the J end lost 3 bases, and 15 bases lay between the germline ends. The CDR3 nucleotides are TGTGCCAGCAGCGTAGCGAGGGCAGAGTCGCACTATGGCTACACCTTC. Residues: CASSVARAESHYGYTF.

The V gene is TRBV7-2, the J gene TRBJ2-3; D remains ambiguous. V shed 5 bases and J shed 0 bases, with 15 bases lying between them. The CDR3 has 16 amino acids. Germline V gives CDR1 SGHTA, CDR2 FQGNSA. This chain's CDR3 is CASSPTQRTSTDTQYF. Here the CDR3 DNA reads TGTGCCAGCAGCCCCACTCAGCGAACTAGCACAGATACGCAGTATTTT.

V usage is TRBV28 and J usage is TRBJ1-1; D call uncertain. CDR1 is MDHEN, CDR2 SYDVKM, per germline. The CDR3 extends over 12 amino acids. Trimming pared 7 bases from V and 7 bases from J, leaving 13 bases between. The CDR3 loop is CASTLGLGEAFF. The CDR3 DNA follows: TGTGCCAGCACCCTCGGGTTGGGTGAAGCTTTCTTT.

CDR3 amino acids: CASKGDRAYEQYF. In DNA, the CDR3 is TGTGCCAGCAAGGGAGACAGGGCCTACGAGCAGTACTTC. The chain recombines TRBV6-1 with TRBJ2-7, with 7 positions matching TRBD1. Germline loops: CDR1 MNHNS, CDR2 SASEGT. The CDR3 is made up of 13 amino acids. With 7 bases clipped from V and 2 bases from J, the junction kept 5 bases outside the gene matches.

The chain has TRBV28 and TRBJ1-5, with 7 bases identical to TRBD1. The CDR3 is 14 amino acids. Trimming took 4 bases from V and 5 from J; bases not matched to a gene: 5. From germline, CDR1 is MDHEN and CDR2 SYDVKM. As DNA, the CDR3 is TGTGCCAGCAGTTCCCGACAGGGCGATCAGCCCCAGCATTTT. Translation gives CASSSRQGDQPQHF. The full variable domain, in which reference TRBV28 and TRBJ1-5 provide the parts outside the CDR3, is DVKVTQSSRYLVKRTGEKVFLECVQDMDHENMFWYRQDPGLGLRLIYFSYDVKMKEKGDIPEGYSVSREKKERFSLILESASTNQTSMYLCASSSRQGDQPQHFGDGTRLSIL.

J is TRBJ1-5 and V is TRBV7-6; D not resolved. The germline CDR1 and CDR2 sequences are SGHVS and FNYEAQ. Trimming left V 1 base short and J 0 bases short, with 4 bases between. This CDR3 region has 14 residues. The CDR3 spells CASSLGASNQPQHF. The CDR3 DNA reads TGTGCCAGCAGCTTAGGGGCTAGCAATCAGCCCCAGCATTTT. Filled out from reference TRBV7-6 and TRBJ1-5, the complete variable domain reads GAGVSQSPRYKVTKRGQDVALRCDPISGHVSLYWYRQALGQGPEFLTYFNYEAQQDKSGLPNDRFSAERPEGSISTLTIQRTEQRDSAMYRCASSLGASNQPQHFGDGTRLSIL.

V gene TRBV6-1 combines with J gene TRBJ2-1, with D unclear. This CDR3 contains 15 residues. Germline V gene data show CDR1 as MNHNS and CDR2 as SASEGT. Trimming cost V 7 bases and J 0 bases, with 13 bases left between them. The CDR3 DNA reads as TGTGCCAGCACACTCCTAACCCTCTCCTACAATGAGCAGTTCTTC. Encoded protein: CASTLLTLSYNEQFF.

V is TRBV6-5 and J is TRBJ2-1; TRBD2 aligns across 7 bases. V dropped 6 bases and J dropped 6; count of bases not matched to a gene: 8. The length of the CDR3 is 14 residues. Germline values: CDR1 MNHEY, CDR2 SVGAGI. DNA for the CDR3: TGTGCCAGCAGAACCGGGACTAAAGGCAATGAGCAGTTCTTC. Translation gives CASRTGTKGNEQFF.

The chain joins TRBV6-8 to TRBJ1-2; D unclear. The CDR3 loop spans 14 amino acids. The germline V gene has CDR1 MNHGY and CDR2 SAAAGT. V dropped 2 bases and J dropped 4 bases, with 11 bases sitting between them. The CDR3 sequence is CASSYHTAGYGYTF. CDR3 sequence (DNA): TGTGCCAGCAGTTACCACACAGCCGGCTATGGCTACACCTTC.

The chain carries TRBV25-1 and TRBJ1-1; tentatively, D is TRBD1 (6 bases). This CDR3 has 13 amino acids. Per the germline V gene, CDR1 is MGHDK and CDR2 is SYGVNS. The V end was cut by 4 bases, the J end by 2 bases, with 8 bases between. The CDR3 DNA sequence: TGTGCCAGCAGTGCGGACAGTAACACTGAAGCTTTCTTT. This sequence encodes CASSADSNTEAFF.

The table lists this clone with a count of one. The chain uses TRBV18 and TRBJ2-1; D gene uncertain. Looked up from germline, CDR1 is KGHSH and CDR2 is LQKENI. This CDR3 is built from 13 residues. V was cut by 3 bases and J by 6 bases, with 9 bases left in between. The CDR3 DNA follows: TGTGCCAGCTCACCGATCAGAGGCAATGAGCAGTTCTTC. Its translation is CASSPIRGNEQFF.

Only a few counts were recorded for this clone. The CDR3 here is CATSRGDRVNQPQHF. The DNA of the CDR3 is TGTGCCACCAGCAGGGGGGACAGGGTCAATCAGCCCCAGCATTTT. The chain joins TRBV15 to TRBJ1-5, with 9 bases fitting TRBD1. The V and J ends lost 3 bases and 3 bases, in that order; junction bases with no gene match: 3. Germline V gene sequence: CDR1 LNHNV, CDR2 YYDKDF (reference sequence). The CDR3 extends over 15 amino acids.

The CDR3 DNA reads TGCGCCAGCAGCCACCGGGACAGGGGATCCCAAGAGACCCAGTACTTC. This gives the protein CASSHRDRGSQETQYF. The chain combines TRBV4-1 with TRBJ2-5; 10 nucleotides align to TRBD1. The trim removed 3 bases at V and 1 base at J, leaving 5 bases unmatched. Germline CDR1 and CDR2: MGHRA and YSYEKL. The CDR3 has 16 amino acids.

The V and J genes are TRBV28 and TRBJ2-5, with a possible D match to TRBD2 (5 bases). Looked up from germline, CDR1 is MDHEN and CDR2 is SYDVKM. CDR3 length: 12 residues. V lost 5 bases and J lost 7, with 11 bases in between. CDR3 in DNA: TGTGCCAGCAGTACCCCAGGAGGGACCCAGTACTTC. It yields the protein CASSTPGGTQYF. The full variable domain, completed using reference TRBV28 and TRBJ2-5, is DVKVTQSSRYLVKRTGEKVFLECVQDMDHENMFWYRQDPGLGLRLIYFSYDVKMKEKGDIPEGYSVSREKKERFSLILESASTNQTSMYLCASSTPGGTQYFGPGTRLLVL.

This clone was counted once. The rearrangement links TRBV28 to TRBJ2-1; D gene uncertain. Germline V gene data show CDR1 as MDHEN and CDR2 as SYDVKM. The CDR3 consists of 11 residues. V lost 4 bases and J lost 9, with 7 bases in between. The CDR3 loop reads CASSSGIEQFF. CDR3 DNA: TGTGCCAGCAGTTCCGGTATTGAGCAGTTCTTC.

This clone has only a few counts. The chain uses TRBV28 and TRBJ2-2, with 8 bases fitting TRBD2. Germline CDR1 MDHEN, CDR2 SYDVKM. The CDR3 runs to 16 residues. With 6 bases clipped from V and 0 bases from J, the junction kept 6 bases outside the gene matches. DNA for the CDR3: TGTGCCAGCAGCCGGACTAGCCAATCGAACACCGGGGAGCTGTTTTTT. As protein: CASSRTSQSNTGELFF.

This clone showed up just a few times. V and J are TRBV5-4 and TRBJ1-1; D might be TRBD1 (5 bases). The CDR3 is 15 residues long. The V gene lost 0 bases and the J gene lost 5 bases, with 14 bases spanning the gap. Germline V CDR1 and CDR2: SGHNT, YYREEE (reference sequence). The CDR3 nucleotides are TGTGCCAGCAGCTTGGATACGGGGGTAGGGACTGAAGCTTTCTTT. It translates to CASSLDTGVGTEAFF.

This chain joins TRBV2 and TRBJ2-7; 8 bases are a match to TRBD2. The CDR3 is 14 residues long. CDR1 is SNHLY and CDR2 is FYNNEI in the germline V gene. V was clipped by 6 bases and J by 3 bases; unmatched bases: 7. The CDR3 protein is CASRGLVGSYEQYF. DNA of the CDR3: TGTGCCAGCAGGGGACTAGTGGGGAGCTACGAGCAGTACTTC.

CDR3 in amino acids: CASSPATAPYGYTF. The CDR3 region has the DNA TGTGCCAGTAGTCCTGCGACAGCGCCCTATGGCTACACCTTC. This sequence joins TRBV19 and TRBJ1-2; possible D gene TRBD1, 5 bases. The CDR3 is 14 residues long. Germline values: CDR1 LNHDA, CDR2 SQIVND (reference sequence). V dropped 5 bases and J dropped 4 bases, with 14 bases sitting between them.

This chain connects TRBV28 to TRBJ1-1; 8 bases align to TRBD1. J lost 12 bases, V lost 5 bases, and 5 bases had no gene match. Germline V gives CDR1 MDHEN, CDR2 SYDVKM. This CDR3 comprises 11 residues. CDR3 in amino acids: CASSTGGMTFF. For the CDR3, the DNA is TGTGCCAGCAGTACAGGGGGTATGACTTTCTTT.

The rearrangement uses TRBV27 and TRBJ2-7; TRBD2 aligns across 14 bases. Trimming at V came to 2 bases and at J to 5 bases, leaving 8 bases not matched to a gene. This CDR3 is 17 amino acids long. Germline CDR1 is MNHEY and CDR2 is SMNVEV (reference sequence). The CDR3 DNA sequence: TGTGCCAGCAGTTTAAGGGGGACTAGCGGGAGTAAACACGAGCAGTACTTC. Protein sequence: CASSLRGTSGSKHEQYF.

V usage is TRBV28 and J usage is TRBJ2-2, with no clear D. The germline V gene has CDR1 MDHEN and CDR2 SYDVKM. V was clipped by 7 bases and J by 1 base, with 10 bases between them. There are 14 residues in the CDR3. In nucleotides, the CDR3 is TGTGCCAGCATCGGGTCGTTGAACACCGGGGAGCTGTTTTTT. Translation: CASIGSLNTGELFF.

The rearrangement joins TRBV10-3 to TRBJ1-1, with 7 bases identical to TRBD1. The CDR3 is 15 residues long. Germline V gene data show CDR1 as ENHRY and CDR2 as SYGVKD. V was clipped by 3 bases and J by 11 bases; unmatched bases: 15. The CDR3, as DNA: TGTGCCATCAGTGAACCAGACAGGGTAGGAGAGCAGGCTTTCTTT. Encoded protein: CAISEPDRVGEQAFF.

Only one count was recorded for this clone. This rearrangement joins TRBV4-3 to TRBJ2-1; TRBD2 matches 9 bases. The CDR3 consists of 21 residues. Germline V gene data show CDR1 as LGHNA and CDR2 as YSLEER. Losses at the gene ends were 1 base for V and 8 bases for J; bases not matched to a gene: 24. The CDR3 region is CASSQVMTREGPRPLLDEQFF. The DNA of the CDR3 is TGCGCCAGCAGCCAAGTGATGACGCGGGAGGGCCCTCGTCCTCTACTGGATGAGCAGTTCTTC.